These 10 T cell receptor beta chains were sequenced from one sample in a study of T cell responses to AZD1222 COVID-19 vaccine. The repertoire was sequenced with immunoSEQ multiplex PCR; TCRdb's copy has only in-frame clones and lacks some. The table records roughly 130,000 clones, 88% of them present only once. Sequencing was performed on peripheral blood, taken on day 0 of AZD1222 vaccination. The receptors come from an adult in good health.

The CDR3 region is CAGGFSTDTQYF. CDR3 nucleotides: TGTGCCGGGGGGTTTTCTACAGATACGCAGTATTTT. The gene calls are TRBV7-9 and TRBJ2-3; a weak D match, TRBD2 (6 bases). Trimming left V 11 bases short and J 3 bases short, with 12 bases between. The CDR3 extends over 12 amino acids. Looked up from germline, CDR1 is SEHNR and CDR2 is FQNEAQ (reference sequence).

The chain is built from TRBV5-1 and TRBJ1-5, with TRBD1 matching over 8 bases. This CDR3 has 18 residues. V lost 3 bases and J lost 1; bases outside the gene matches: 12. CDR1 SGHRS and CDR2 YFSETQ come from the germline V gene. The CDR3 reads CASSYKGQDERSNQPQHF. For the CDR3, the DNA is TGCGCCAGCAGCTATAAGGGACAGGATGAGAGAAGCAATCAGCCCCAGCATTTT.

The V gene is TRBV9, the J gene TRBJ2-5, with TRBD2 identical over 8 bases. The CDR3 length is 18 residues. With 3 bases clipped from V and 4 bases from J, the junction kept 17 bases outside the gene matches. Germline values: CDR1 SGDLS, CDR2 YYNGEE. The chain's CDR3 is CASSAGTSGGGIRETQYF. The CDR3 DNA reads TGTGCCAGCAGCGCCGGCACTAGCGGAGGAGGAATCAGAGAGACCCAGTACTTC.

This rearrangement joins TRBV30 to TRBJ2-3; D tentatively fits TRBD1 or TRBD2 (5 bases each). Trimming left V 0 bases short and J 4 bases short, with 14 bases between. CDR1 and CDR2 from the germline V gene are GTSNPN and SVGIG (reference sequence). The CDR3 spans 15 residues. This chain's CDR3 is CAWSVAAGSADTQYF. CDR3 in DNA: TGTGCCTGGAGTGTAGCGGCAGGGTCGGCAGATACGCAGTATTTT.

The CDR3 protein is CAGQGHEQYF. Written as DNA, the CDR3 is TGCGCAGGACAGGGCCACGAGCAGTACTTC. The J gene is TRBJ2-7, the V gene TRBV5-1; 8 bases match TRBD1. The CDR3 runs 10 residues. Germline CDR1 and CDR2: SGHRS and YFSETQ.

The V gene is TRBV6-5, the J gene TRBJ2-7; D might be TRBD2 (6 bases). The CDR3 contains 11 residues. V was shortened by 8 bases and J by 2 bases, with 7 bases between the two germline ends. CDR1 and CDR2 (germline): MNHEY, SVGAGI. The CDR3 loop is CASWGAYEQYF. The CDR3 DNA reads TGTGCCAGCTGGGGGGCCTACGAGCAGTACTTC.

The CDR3 DNA reads as TGTGCCAGCAGTTTGACAGGGGGGGATTCACCCCTCCACTTT. Translation gives CASSLTGGDSPLHF. V usage is TRBV27 and J usage is TRBJ1-6, with TRBD1 matching 9 bases. This CDR3 comprises 14 residues. CDR1 and CDR2 from the germline V gene are MNHEY and SMNVEV (reference sequence). Germline trimming cut 3 bases from V and 8 bases from J; bases unmatched to any gene: 2.

The chain employs TRBV6-1 and TRBJ1-3, with D maybe TRBD1 (6 bases). V was pared by 2 bases and J by 4 bases, with 12 bases between. The CDR3 runs 15 residues. Per the germline V gene, CDR1 is MNHNS and CDR2 is SASEGT. CDR3 region: CASSEPRGSGNTIYF. For the CDR3, the DNA is TGTGCCAGCAGTGAACCCAGGGGATCAGGAAACACCATATATTTT.

The CDR3 sequence: CASSLVLRDRENGYTF. Written as DNA, the CDR3 is TGTGCCAGCAGCTTAGTCTTACGGGACAGGGAGAATGGCTACACCTTC. This chain links TRBV7-2 with TRBJ1-2; 9 bases align to TRBD1. Trimming at V came to 1 base and at J to 6 bases, leaving 9 bases not matched to a gene. CDR1 and CDR2 (germline): SGHTA, FQGNSA. This CDR3 has 16 amino acids.

The rearrangement joins TRBV7-2 to TRBJ1-2; a weak D match, TRBD1 (6 bases). Germline V lookup: CDR1 SGHTA, CDR2 FQGNSA. V was shortened by 8 bases and J by 3 bases, with 19 bases between the two germline ends. CDR3 size: 15 residues. CDR3 loop: CASPLGARGHYGYTF. In DNA, the CDR3 is TGTGCCAGCCCTTTAGGGGCACGGGGGCACTATGGCTACACCTTC.